This TCR beta chain originates from a study of Ad26.COV2.S vaccination and SARS-CoV-2 variants. Study-wide background: Donor was assigned to the Ad26.COV2.S arm of trial COV1001.

The repertoire was sequenced with immunoSEQ multiplex PCR; TCRdb's copy has only in-frame clones and lacks some. Among 500,000 or so clones listed, around nine tenths were seen once. CDR1 is ENHRY, CDR2 SYGVKD, per germline. The CDR3 runs to 15 residues. V was pared by 2 bases and J by 4 bases, with 6 bases of the junction left unmatched. With regard to this clone: The antigen is not known.

Study conclusions and caveats: Spike-specific CD8+ and CD4+ T cell responses reportedly showed substantial breadth after vaccination. Measures of TCR breadth and depth may have fallen short of total T cell responses.

The treatment here: approximately 18 received Ad26.COV2.S at low or high dose, single or two shots; 5 received placebo; per-sample allocation not given. Material that was analyzed had been drawn on day 63 after the first vaccine or placebo injection. The sequencing here drew on peripheral blood, taken in a trial of Ad26.COV2.S vaccine versus placebo. The sequence was collected from a person between 18 and 65 years old who received the Ad26.COV2.S COVID-19 vaccine or a placebo. The rearrangement uses TRBV10-3 and TRBJ2-7, with 9 bases fitting TRBD1. This CDR3 reads CAISEDRTGAYEQYF. As DNA, the CDR3 is TGTGCCATCAGTGAGGACCGGACAGGGGCGTACGAGCAGTACTTC.